Listed here are 5 T cell receptor beta chains from one sample, sequenced in a study of blood T cell repertoires in COVID-19 (TCRdb year 2020). The library was prepared using the immunoSEQ multiplex PCR assay. This immuneACCESS table, as held by TCRdb, lists in-frame sequences with V and J called but not all clones. Of the missing ones, under half trace to an unresolved V gene in checked studies; the others have no known cause. In this sample the table shows over 100,000 clones, roughly 83% of which occur a single time. The top ten hold about 20% of the sample. The sequencing sample was made of peripheral blood. The receptors here all came from a woman aged 55-69 years with acute or convalescent COVID-19.

A few counts support this clone. The chain couples TRBV9 to TRBJ1-3; no clear D. V was clipped by 1 base and J by 0 bases, with 5 bases between them. The CDR3 is made up of 14 amino acids. Germline V gene sequence: CDR1 SGDLS, CDR2 YYNGEE. As DNA, the CDR3 is TGTGCCAGCAGCGTAACCAGCTCTGGAAACACCATATATTTT. Translating it yields CASSVTSSGNTIYF.

The sample holds one count of this clone. V usage is TRBV29-1 and J usage is TRBJ2-7; TRBD2 is a possible D gene (6 bases). Trimming took 7 bases from V and 1 from J, leaving 11 bases between them. This CDR3 has 12 residues. Germline CDR1 is SQVTM and CDR2 is ANQGSEA. CDR3 in DNA: TGCAGCGCCCTGGGACTGTCCTACGAGCAGTACTTC. Translated: CSALGLSYEQYF.

This rearrangement joins TRBV18 to TRBJ1-5; D not resolved. Trimming cost V 4 bases and J 0 bases, with 4 bases left between them. CDR3 size: 13 residues. Germline CDR1 reads KGHSH; CDR2 reads LQKENI. The CDR3: CASSLISNQPQHF. The DNA of the CDR3 is TGTGCCAGCTCACTCATTAGCAATCAGCCCCAGCATTTT. The entire variable domain, with the rest obtained from reference TRBV18 and TRBJ1-5, is as follows: NAGVMQNPRHLVRRRGQEARLRCSPMKGHSHVYWYRQLPEEGLKFMVYLQKENIIDESGMPKERFSAEFPKEGPSILRIQQVVRGDSAAYFCASSLISNQPQHFGDGTRLSIL.

The chain carries TRBV7-2 and TRBJ2-7; D is perhaps TRBD1 (5 bases). The CDR3 has 16 residues. The V gene's germline CDR1 is SGHTA and CDR2 FQGNSA. Trimming cost V 5 bases and J 6 bases, with 23 bases left between them. CDR3 protein: CASSRRQGGSTSEQYF. The CDR3 DNA reads TGTGCCAGCAGCCGCCGTCAGGGTGGCAGCACCTCCGAGCAGTACTTC.

The chain links TRBV11-2 to TRBJ1-1; no clear D. Trimming pared 3 bases from V and 8 bases from J, leaving 10 bases between. The germline gives CDR1 SGHAT, CDR2 FQNNGV. The CDR3 spans 12 residues. CDR3 sequence (DNA): TGTGCCAGCAGCTTGGCCCGTTTCGAAGCTTTCTTT. Its protein product is CASSLARFEAFF.